This entry lists 6 T cell receptor beta chains sequenced from one sample in a study of human T cells and chemical hapten exposure. TCRdb reprocessed the 5' RACE reads via MiXCR and lists one record per CDR3 protein. The data show tens of thousands of distinct CDR3 sequences, roughly 8.4% seen once. Unseparated into fractions, whole blood served as the source from which total RNA was extracted. These receptors came from a male donor in good health.

In its sample, this clonotype was seen a few times. The CDR3 DNA follows: TGTGCCAGCAGCTTCACAGGGGGCGATCCCTATGGCTACACCTTC. Residues: CASSFTGGDPYGYTF. The chain joins TRBV7-3 to TRBJ1-2, with TRBD1 matching 9 bases. The CDR3 is 15 residues long. The ends lost 3 bases at V and 4 bases at J; junction bases unmatched: 6. Germline V CDR1 and CDR2: SGHTA, FQGTGA.

This clonotype was picked up many times. The J gene is TRBJ2-2, the V gene TRBV7-2; 8 bases line up with TRBD1. The CDR3 runs 15 residues. Germline-derived CDR1 and CDR2 are SGHTA and FQGNSA. The V gene end was trimmed by 5 bases and the J gene end by 2 bases; junction bases not matched to a gene: 4. The DNA for the CDR3 is TGTGCCAGCAGCCGAGACAGGGGAAACACCGGGGAGCTGTTTTTT. Its translation is CASSRDRGNTGELFF.

The chain has TRBV7-9 and TRBJ1-2; D unclear. V was shortened by 5 bases and J by 8 bases, with 15 bases between the two germline ends. The CDR3 extends over 13 amino acids. Germline V gene sequence: CDR1 SEHNR, CDR2 FQNEAQ (reference sequence). DNA for the CDR3: TGTGCCAGCAGCCCAAACCCAGCAAGCGGCTACACCTTC. Translation: CASSPNPASGYTF.

This clonotype was counted only a few times. This chain joins TRBV14 and TRBJ2-3; 8 bases line up with TRBD2. V gave up 0 bases and J gave up 1 base; unmatched junction bases: 6. CDR1 and CDR2 from the germline V gene are SGHDN and FVKESK. CDR3 length equals 17 residues. CDR3 sequence: CASSQDPAGGGTDTQYF. Here the CDR3 DNA reads TGTGCCAGCAGCCAAGATCCGGCGGGGGGAGGCACAGATACGCAGTATTTT.

This clonotype was detected only a few times. In DNA, the CDR3 is TGTGCCAGCAGCCGTTCCAGGGATGAAAAACTGTTTTTT. Amino acid sequence: CASSRSRDEKLFF. The V gene is TRBV13, the J gene TRBJ1-4; D possibly corresponds to TRBD1 (5 bases). From germline, CDR1 is PRHDT and CDR2 FYEKMQ (reference sequence). This CDR3 contains 13 residues. V was pared by 5 bases and J by 6 bases, with 10 bases between.

The J gene is TRBJ2-3, the V gene TRBV9, with D perhaps TRBD1 or TRBD2 (6 bases each). Trimming took off 0 bases at V and 0 bases at J, with 23 bases between the two ends. Per germline, CDR1 SGDLS and CDR2 YYNGEE. The CDR3 runs 20 residues. The CDR3 here is CASSVGRGGYAGPSTDTQYF. For the CDR3, the DNA is TGTGCCAGCAGCGTAGGAAGAGGGGGGTATGCGGGGCCCAGCACAGATACGCAGTATTTT.